This section outlines one TCR beta chain sequence together with its context. TCRdb's copy holds only in-frame clones and misses some; the assay was immunoSEQ multiplex PCR. Here the sample spans approximately 110,000 clones, roughly 69% being singletons. The data belong to a study of blood T cell repertoires in COVID-19. As for the study in general: The origin of the acute and convalescent COVID-19 samples was the United States, Italy and Spain.

The receptor was isolated from a man older than 75 with acute or convalescent COVID-19. Input material: peripheral blood.

Here the CDR3 reads CASRRAGARGEQFF. The CDR3 nucleotides are TGTGCCAGTAGGCGAGCGGGAGCTCGGGGTGAGCAGTTCTTC. The chain employs TRBV19 and TRBJ2-1, with 8 bases fitting TRBD2. The germline CDR1 and CDR2 sequences are LNHDA and SQIVND (reference sequence). The CDR3 consists of 14 residues. V was pared by 6 bases and J by 9 bases, with 10 bases of the junction left unmatched.